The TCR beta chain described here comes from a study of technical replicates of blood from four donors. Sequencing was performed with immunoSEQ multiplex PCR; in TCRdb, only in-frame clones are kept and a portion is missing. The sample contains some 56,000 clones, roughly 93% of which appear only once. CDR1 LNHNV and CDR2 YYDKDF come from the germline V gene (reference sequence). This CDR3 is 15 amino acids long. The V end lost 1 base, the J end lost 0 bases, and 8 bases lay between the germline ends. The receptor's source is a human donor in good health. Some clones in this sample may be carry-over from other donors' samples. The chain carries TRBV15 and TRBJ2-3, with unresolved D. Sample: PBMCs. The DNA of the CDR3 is TGTGCCACCAGCAGAGTGGCGGAGAGCACAGATACGCAGTATTTT. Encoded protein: CATSRVAESTDTQYF.